The 20 T cell receptor beta chains in this list originate from one sample, sequenced in a study of blood T cell repertoires in COVID-19. Profiled with immunoSEQ multiplex PCR; TCRdb holds only in-frame clones, not every one. The table lists about 190,000 clones, under 85% of them singletons. Input material: peripheral blood. All receptors come from a woman in her 40s with acute or convalescent COVID-19.

This rearrangement joins TRBV13 to TRBJ2-4; 9 nucleotides match TRBD1. V trimming: 4 bases; J trimming: 6 bases; junction bases outside the gene matches: 10. In germline, CDR1 is PRHDT, CDR2 FYEKMQ (reference sequence). The CDR3 has 16 amino acids. The CDR3 bases are TGTGCCAGCAGCTCTGGACAGGGGTCACGAACAAACATTCAGTACTTC. Amino acid sequence: CASSSGQGSRTNIQYF.

The gene calls are TRBV5-1 and TRBJ1-4; no reliable D call. The CDR3 has 15 residues. From germline, CDR1 is SGHRS and CDR2 YFSETQ. Trimming took 0 bases from V and 5 from J, leaving 11 bases between them. The CDR3 nucleotides are TGCGCCAGCAGCTTGGGCGGGCAGCTGAATGAAAAACTGTTTTTT. Protein: CASSLGGQLNEKLFF.

The genes are TRBV7-6 and TRBJ1-6; tentatively, D is TRBD1 (5 bases). V shed 1 base and J shed 7 bases, with 11 bases lying between them. Germline lookup yields CDR1 SGHVS and CDR2 FNYEAQ. The CDR3 runs 15 residues. The CDR3 region is CASSLGTTQNSPLHF. As DNA, the CDR3 is TGTGCCAGCAGCTTAGGGACAACCCAAAATTCACCCCTCCACTTT.

The J gene is TRBJ2-5, the V gene TRBV19; TRBD1 aligns across 8 bases. Germline V gives CDR1 LNHDA, CDR2 SQIVND (reference sequence). CDR3 length equals 13 residues. The ends lost 5 bases at V and 4 bases at J; junction bases unmatched: 3. CDR3 region: CASSGQGGETQYF. DNA of the CDR3: TGTGCCAGTAGTGGACAGGGTGGAGAGACCCAGTACTTC. Full variable domain (rest looked up from reference TRBV19 and TRBJ2-5): DGGITQSPKYLFRKEGQNVTLSCEQNLNHDAMYWYRQDPGQGLRLIYYSQIVNDFQKGDIAEGYSVSREKKESFPLTVTSAQKNPTAFYLCASSGQGGETQYFGPGTRLLVL.

This chain uses TRBV18 with TRBJ1-1; 7 bases agree with TRBD1. Losses at the gene ends were 4 bases for V and 8 bases for J; bases not matched to a gene: 13. The CDR3 sequence is 15 residues long. CDR1 and CDR2 from the germline V gene are KGHSH and LQKENI. As DNA, the CDR3 is TGTGCCAGCTCACTTAGGACAGGAGGTGGAGGAGAAGCTTTCTTT. Its translation: CASSLRTGGGGEAFF.

The CDR3 DNA follows: TGCGCCAGCAGTGTTGCGGGTGGGGGGTCCGGGCAGTACTTC. Protein product: CASSVAGGGSGQYF. The V and J genes are TRBV10-2 and TRBJ2-7; D possibly corresponds to TRBD2 (6 bases). V lost 4 bases and J 9 bases, leaving 19 bases between the germline ends. The CDR3 sequence is 14 residues long. Per the germline V gene, CDR1 is WSHSY and CDR2 is SAAADI.

This clone showed up just a few times. The rearrangement links TRBV6-5 to TRBJ2-4, with TRBD2 matching 8 bases. Germline-derived CDR1 and CDR2 are MNHEY and SVGAGI. The CDR3 length is 13 residues. The ends lost 6 bases at V and 8 bases at J; junction bases unmatched: 6. CDR3: CASRGTSLDIQYF. CDR3 sequence (DNA): TGTGCCAGCAGAGGGACTAGTCTAGACATTCAGTACTTC.

This clone was found a few times. The chain joins TRBV30 to TRBJ1-3; D may be TRBD1 (5 bases). The CDR3 sequence is 15 residues long. Germline assignment: CDR1 GTSNPN and CDR2 SVGIG (reference sequence). V lost 0 bases and J lost 4, with 13 bases in between. The CDR3 sequence: CAWSVQAGHGNTIYF. In DNA, the CDR3 is TGTGCCTGGAGTGTACAGGCAGGGCACGGAAACACCATATATTTT. Together with reference TRBV30 and TRBJ1-3, the CDR3 gives the full variable domain: SQTIHQWPATLVQPVGSPLSLECTVEGTSNPNLYWYRQAAGRGLQLLFYSVGIGQISSEVPQNLSASRPQDRQFILSSKKLLLSDSGFYLCAWSVQAGHGNTIYFGEGSWLTVV.

This sequence joins TRBV9 and TRBJ2-2; 12 bases are shared with TRBD2. CDR1 is SGDLS, CDR2 YYNGEE, per germline. The CDR3 is made up of 16 amino acids. The V gene end was trimmed by 3 bases and the J gene end by 6 bases; junction bases not matched to a gene: 6. The CDR3 loop reads CASSGTSGVASGELFF. Written as DNA, the CDR3 is TGTGCCAGCAGCGGGACTAGCGGGGTGGCTTCCGGGGAGCTGTTTTTT. Full variable domain (outside the CDR3, taken from reference TRBV9 and TRBJ2-2): DSGVTQTPKHLITATGQRVTLRCSPRSGDLSVYWYQQSLDQGLQFLIQYYNGEERAKGNILERFSAQQFPDLHSELNLSSLELGDSALYFCASSGTSGVASGELFFGEGSRLTVL.

The chain uses TRBV5-1 and TRBJ2-1, with a weak D call TRBD2 (5 bases). This CDR3 has 15 residues. Germline V gives CDR1 SGHRS, CDR2 YFSETQ. Trimming stripped 1 base from V and 3 bases from J, with 11 bases between. CDR3 residues: CASSLRTGIYNEQFF. For the CDR3, the DNA is TGCGCCAGCAGCTTGAGGACTGGGATCTACAATGAGCAGTTCTTC.

The chain has TRBV19 and TRBJ1-5; D remains ambiguous. Per germline, CDR1 LNHDA and CDR2 SQIVND (reference sequence). The CDR3 is made up of 12 amino acids. V lost 7 bases to trimming and J lost 6 bases, with 10 bases between them. The CDR3 loop reads CASTGGSQPQHF. In nucleotides, the CDR3 is TGTGCCAGTACGGGTGGTAGTCAGCCCCAGCATTTT.

The V call is TRBV19, the J call TRBJ1-1; 10 bases are a match to TRBD1. Germline CDR1 is LNHDA and CDR2 is SQIVND (reference sequence). Unmatched junction bases numbered 11, after V lost 6 bases and J lost 1 base. The CDR3 contains 17 residues. The CDR3 loop is CASRRTGGTRANTEAFF. The CDR3 DNA is TGTGCCAGTAGAAGGACAGGGGGGACCCGGGCGAACACTGAAGCTTTCTTT.

The chain carries TRBV27 and TRBJ2-7; unclear D gene. Deletions cut 1 base from V and 6 bases from J, with 10 bases between. This CDR3 has 13 residues. Germline-derived CDR1 and CDR2 are MNHEY and SMNVEV (reference sequence). This CDR3 reads CASSLWAQAEQYF. Written as DNA, the CDR3 is TGTGCCAGCAGTTTATGGGCCCAGGCCGAGCAGTACTTC.

The CDR3 DNA reads TGTGCCAGCAGTCTTACAGGGACCTATGGCTACACCTTC. This translates into CASSLTGTYGYTF. The chain uses TRBV12-3 or TRBV12-4 and TRBJ1-2; D is perhaps TRBD1 (6 bases). The CDR3 consists of 13 residues. Trimming left V 5 bases short and J 4 bases short, with 11 bases between.

This rearrangement joins TRBV5-4 to TRBJ1-1; 7 nucleotides align to TRBD1. J lost 3 bases, V lost 4 bases, and 12 bases had no gene match. Germline V gives CDR1 SGHNT, CDR2 YYREEE (reference sequence). The CDR3 length is 16 residues. For the CDR3, the DNA is TGTGCCAGCAGCATCAGGACAGGAATGTTGGACACTGAAGCTTTCTTT. It encodes CASSIRTGMLDTEAFF.

This clone was counted once. V and J are TRBV5-1 and TRBJ2-5; tentatively, D is TRBD2 (6 bases). Germline CDR1 SGHRS, CDR2 YFSETQ. V was clipped by 6 bases and J by 5 bases, with 17 bases between them. The length of the CDR3 is 14 residues. For the CDR3, the DNA is TGCGCCAGCATGGCCGGAACGGCGGGGGAGACCCAGTACTTC. It specifies CASMAGTAGETQYF.

This chain connects TRBV28 to TRBJ2-7, with a weak D call TRBD2 (6 bases). Germline V gene sequence: CDR1 MDHEN, CDR2 SYDVKM. The CDR3 has 13 residues. Trimming took 7 bases from V and 3 from J, leaving 13 bases between them. The CDR3 protein is CASTAGSYYEQYF. The DNA for the CDR3 is TGTGCCAGCACTGCGGGATCCTACTACGAGCAGTACTTC.

The V gene is TRBV28, the J gene TRBJ2-7, with a tentative D call TRBD1 (6 bases). Germline CDR1 MDHEN, CDR2 SYDVKM. V lost 8 bases and J lost 0, with 11 bases in between. This CDR3 is built from 13 residues. The CDR3 sequence is CASSTDSSYEQYF. As DNA, the CDR3 is TGTGCCAGCTCCACGGACAGCTCCTACGAGCAGTACTTC.

This clone showed up just once. The gene calls are TRBV28 and TRBJ1-1; D not resolved. V was pared by 7 bases and J by 0 bases, with 12 bases between. CDR1 and CDR2 from the germline V gene are MDHEN and SYDVKM. The CDR3 consists of 14 residues. The CDR3 DNA follows: TGTGCCAGCATCAACAGCCTCATGAACACTGAAGCTTTCTTT. Its translation is CASINSLMNTEAFF.

The V gene is TRBV7-9, the J gene TRBJ2-3; a possible D gene is TRBD1 (5 bases). This CDR3 is 16 amino acids long. CDR1 SEHNR and CDR2 FQNEAQ come from the germline V gene (reference sequence). The V and J ends lost 0 bases and 1 base respectively, with 11 bases between them. The CDR3 nucleotides are TGTGCCAGCAGCTTAGCAGGGGTAGGTGGCACAGATACGCAGTATTTT. The encoded protein is CASSLAGVGGTDTQYF.